The present T cell receptor beta chain was sequenced within a study of tumor-infiltrating lymphocytes in primary liver carcinoma. Comment on this clonotype: An end of the junction differs from the germline gene, which may be a read error.

Co-extracted RNA and DNA came from roughly 21-30 mg of unsorted bulk tissue. With around 520 ng total RNA as template and a constant-region primer, TCR beta cDNA was made. Three nested multiplex PCR rounds, a slightly modified ARM-PCR, produced the libraries for TCR beta. The study ran its first two PCR rounds for about 11 cycles each, using TRBV1-TRBV30 forward primers and a C-beta reverse primer. In TCRdb, the multiplex PCR reads were re-called with MiXCR into one record per CDR3 protein. The table shows tens of thousands of distinct CDR3 sequences, with roughly 80% occurring only once. The CDR3 is 12 residues long. Germline CDR1 SQVTM, CDR2 ANQGSEA.

Sequencing used liver tumor tissue from sampling region 4. Subset given: tumor region T4, right-lateral pole. The sequence came from a woman in her twenties or thirties with primary liver carcinoma and hepatitis B virus infection. The rearrangement links TRBV29-1 to TRBJ1-2; D gene uncertain. CDR3 amino acids: CSVAHWGGGYTF. The CDR3 DNA reads TGCAGTGTTGCCCACTGGGGTGGCGGCTACACCTTC.